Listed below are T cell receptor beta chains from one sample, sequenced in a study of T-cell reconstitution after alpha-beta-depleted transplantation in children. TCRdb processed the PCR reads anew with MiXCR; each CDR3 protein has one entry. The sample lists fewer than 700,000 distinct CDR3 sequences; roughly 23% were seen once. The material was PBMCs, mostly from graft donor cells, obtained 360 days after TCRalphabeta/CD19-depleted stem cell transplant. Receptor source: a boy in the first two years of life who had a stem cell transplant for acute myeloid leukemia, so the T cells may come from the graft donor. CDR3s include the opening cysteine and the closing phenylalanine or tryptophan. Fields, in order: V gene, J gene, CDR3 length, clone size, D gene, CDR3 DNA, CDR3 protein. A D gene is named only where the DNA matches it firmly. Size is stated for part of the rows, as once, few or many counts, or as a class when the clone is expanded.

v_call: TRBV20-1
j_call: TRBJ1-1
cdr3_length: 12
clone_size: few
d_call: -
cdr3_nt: TGCAGTGCAATCTTGGGGGACACTGAAGCTTTCTTT
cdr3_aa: CSAILGDTEAFF

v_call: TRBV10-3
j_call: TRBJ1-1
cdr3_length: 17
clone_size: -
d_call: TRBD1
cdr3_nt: TGTGCCATCAGTGAGTCGGGGGACAGACTAATGGACACTGAAGCTTTCTTT
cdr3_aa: CAISESGDRLMDTEAFF

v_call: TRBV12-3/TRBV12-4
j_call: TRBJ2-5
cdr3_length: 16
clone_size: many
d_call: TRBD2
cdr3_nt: TGTGCCAGCAGCCCTAGGATGGCGGGGGGGCAAGAGACCCAGTACTTC
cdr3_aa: CASSPRMAGGQETQYF

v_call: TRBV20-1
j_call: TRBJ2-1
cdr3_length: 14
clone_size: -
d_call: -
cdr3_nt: TGCAGTGCTAGAGGAGAGAGCTCCTACAATGAGCAGTTCTTC
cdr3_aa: CSARGESSYNEQFF

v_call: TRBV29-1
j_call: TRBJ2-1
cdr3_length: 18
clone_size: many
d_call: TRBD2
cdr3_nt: TGCAGCGTTGCCCCCCACAGCGGGGGGGCACGTAACTACAATGAGCAGTTCTTC
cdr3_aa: CSVAPHSGGARNYNEQFF

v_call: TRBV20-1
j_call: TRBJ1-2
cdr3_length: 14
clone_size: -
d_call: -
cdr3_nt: TGCAGTGCTAGCCCCCCCAGTCCTAACTATGGCTACACCTTC
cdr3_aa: CSASPPSPNYGYTF

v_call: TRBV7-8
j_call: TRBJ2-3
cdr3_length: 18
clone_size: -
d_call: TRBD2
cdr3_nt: TGTGCCAGCAGCTCCGCGCGACTAGCGGGGACCAGCACAGATACGCAGTATTTT
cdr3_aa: CASSSARLAGTSTDTQYF

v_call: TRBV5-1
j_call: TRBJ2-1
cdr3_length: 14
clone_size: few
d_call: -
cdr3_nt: TGCGCCAGCAGCGCGGGACAGATCTACAATGAGCAGTTCTTC
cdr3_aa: CASSAGQIYNEQFF

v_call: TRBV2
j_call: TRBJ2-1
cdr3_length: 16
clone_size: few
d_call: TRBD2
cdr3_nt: TGTGCCAGCAGGGACCCCGGGACTAGCGCAATCAATGAGCAGTTCTTC
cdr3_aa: CASRDPGTSAINEQFF

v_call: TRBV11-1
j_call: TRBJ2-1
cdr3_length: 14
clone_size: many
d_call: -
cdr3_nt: TGTGCCAGCAGCTTAACGATAGCGTTTGGGGAGCAGTTCTTC
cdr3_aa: CASSLTIAFGEQFF

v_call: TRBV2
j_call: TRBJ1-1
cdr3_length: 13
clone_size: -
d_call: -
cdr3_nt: TGTGCCAGCAGTCAAAGGGTTACTACTGAAGCTTTCTTT
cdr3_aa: CASSQRVTTEAFF

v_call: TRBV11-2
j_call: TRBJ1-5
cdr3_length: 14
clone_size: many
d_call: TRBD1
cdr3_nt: TGTGCCAGCAGCCGGGACAGGGACAATCAGCCCCAGCATTTT
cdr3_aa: CASSRDRDNQPQHF

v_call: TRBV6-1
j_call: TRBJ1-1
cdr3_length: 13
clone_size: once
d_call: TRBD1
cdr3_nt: TGTGCCAGTGGAGACAGGGAGGACACTGAAGCTTTCTTT
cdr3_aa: CASGDREDTEAFF

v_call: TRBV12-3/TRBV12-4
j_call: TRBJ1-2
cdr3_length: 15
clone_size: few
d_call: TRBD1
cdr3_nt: TGTGCCAGCAGTTTAACCTCGACAGGGAGGGATGGCTACACCTTC
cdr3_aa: CASSLTSTGRDGYTF

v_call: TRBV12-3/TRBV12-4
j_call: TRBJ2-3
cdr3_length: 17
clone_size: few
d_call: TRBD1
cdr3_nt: TGTGCCAGCAGTTTACTTTTGTGGCAGGGGGTGACAGATACGCAGTATTTT
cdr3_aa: CASSLLLWQGVTDTQYF

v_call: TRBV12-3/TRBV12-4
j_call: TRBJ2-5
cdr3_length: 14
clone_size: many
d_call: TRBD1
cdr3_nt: TGTGCCAGCAGCCATCCGGACAGGGGAGAGACCCAGTACTTC
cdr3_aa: CASSHPDRGETQYF

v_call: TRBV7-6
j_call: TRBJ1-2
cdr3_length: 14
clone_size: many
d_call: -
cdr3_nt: TGTGCCAGCAGCTCTCAGGGCCGGAACTATGGCTACACCTTC
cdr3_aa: CASSSQGRNYGYTF

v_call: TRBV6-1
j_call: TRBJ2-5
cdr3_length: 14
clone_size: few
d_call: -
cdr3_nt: TGTGCCAGCAGCACAGGGTTGGGAGGAGAGACCCAGTACTTC
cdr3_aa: CASSTGLGGETQYF